The subject of this entry is one T cell receptor beta chain. Its antigen is still unknown. TCRbeta libraries were built with three rounds of nested PCR, modified from ARM-PCR. From the multiplex PCR reads, TCRdb called clonotypes with MiXCR, one entry per CDR3 protein. This repertoire shows about 110,000 distinct CDR3 sequences, about 75% found once; its top ten account for approximately 35%. The source of the sample is a study of tumor and adjacent non-tumor tissue in lung cancer. Trimming took off 7 bases at V and 3 bases at J, with 13 bases between the two ends. The CDR3 runs 14 residues. Per germline, CDR1 MDHEN and CDR2 SYDVKM. This sample's RNA came from whole unsorted tissue. Findings and caveats of the study: Normal lung showed higher cumulative top 100 clone frequency than tumor.

The gene calls are TRBV28 and TRBJ1-5, with D maybe TRBD1 (6 bases). The specimen sequenced was lung tumor tissue. This clonotype was sampled from a woman in her sixties or seventies with non-small cell lung cancer. CDR3 in DNA: TGTGCCAGCACCAACTGGGGACACAATCAGCCCCAGCATTTT. Translation: CASTNWGHNQPQHF.